What follows are 13 T cell receptor beta chains derived from one specimen sequenced in a study of cytomegalovirus exposure and HLA in healthy donors. It was with 60 Vbeta and 13 Jbeta primers that the PCR ran. TCRdb's table, derived via immunoSEQ multiplex PCR, lists solely in-frame clones and lacks some. The repertoire includes around 170,000 clones, 80% of them detected once, and 4.5% to 6% sits in the top ten. Sequencing was performed on PBMCs. Receptor source: a middle-aged man in good health and CMV-seronegative.

The chain recombines TRBV19 with TRBJ1-1; 7 bases agree with TRBD1. With V trimmed by 6 bases and J by 1 base, 11 bases remained unmatched. Looked up from germline, CDR1 is LNHDA and CDR2 is SQIVND (reference sequence). This CDR3 has 16 amino acids. DNA for the CDR3: TGTGCCAGTAGCCTAGGAGGACAGGCGGGGAACACTGAAGCTTTCTTT. Translating gives CASSLGGQAGNTEAFF.

The chain uses TRBV25-1 and TRBJ2-1; 7 positions agree with TRBD1. The CDR3 spans 15 residues. Germline values: CDR1 MGHDK, CDR2 SYGVNS. J lost 1 base, V lost 3 bases, and 3 bases had no gene match. The CDR3: CASSESRGSYNEQFF. The CDR3 DNA reads as TGTGCCAGCAGTGAGTCCAGGGGGTCCTACAATGAGCAGTTCTTC.

This clone was detected a few times. The rearrangement links TRBV4-3 to TRBJ2-1, with D perhaps matching TRBD1 (6 bases). Germline loops: CDR1 LGHNA, CDR2 YSLEER. The CDR3 runs 15 residues. V was trimmed by 3 bases and J by 12 bases, leaving 21 bases between them. The CDR3 DNA reads TGCGCCAGCAGCCACGAAAGGGGATATCAGGGGACGCAGTTCTTC. It codes for CASSHERGYQGTQFF.

The chain recombines TRBV5-1 with TRBJ2-2, with D maybe TRBD2 (6 bases). This CDR3 is 16 amino acids long. V lost 4 bases and J lost 0, with 13 bases in between. Per germline, CDR1 SGHRS and CDR2 YFSETQ. The CDR3 nucleotides read TGCGCCAGCAGCATTAAAGCGGGCGCGAACACCGGGGAGCTGTTTTTT. Amino acids: CASSIKAGANTGELFF.

This clone was detected a few times. The J gene is TRBJ1-2, the V gene TRBV7-3; no clear D gene. The CDR3 loop spans 19 amino acids. The V gene lost 1 base and the J gene lost 1 base, with 22 bases spanning the gap. CDR1 is SGHTA, CDR2 FQGTGA, per germline. The CDR3: CASSLIGGIPSMGNYGYTF. CDR3 DNA: TGTGCCAGCAGCTTAATCGGCGGCATTCCCAGCATGGGTAACTATGGCTACACCTTC.

V usage is TRBV21-1 and J usage is TRBJ2-7; the table's D call, TRBD1, has no DNA check behind it. TRBV21-1 is marked as a pseudogene. The CDR3 runs to 17 residues. The CDR3 region has the DNA TGTGCCAGCAGCCCTCACTACAGTACAGGGGCCGCTTACGAGCAGTACTTC. It codes for CASSPHYSTGAAYEQYF.

The rearrangement uses TRBV7-2 and TRBJ2-1; D is possibly TRBD1 (6 bases). The V gene's germline CDR1 is SGHTA and CDR2 FQGNSA. V was pared by 5 bases and J by 2 bases, with 16 bases between. This CDR3 is built from 16 residues. The CDR3: CASSQAGTIAYNEQFF. The CDR3 DNA sequence: TGTGCCAGCAGCCAAGCAGGGACAATTGCCTACAATGAGCAGTTCTTC.

This clone was observed a handful of times. This chain uses TRBV7-8 with TRBJ2-1, with 12 positions matching TRBD2. The CDR3 runs to 16 residues. The V and J ends lost 4 bases and 4 bases, in that order; junction bases with no gene match: 5. Germline V gives CDR1 SGHVS, CDR2 FQNEAQ. CDR3 sequence reads: CASSSYGLAGYNEQFF. In DNA, the CDR3 is TGTGCCAGCAGCTCCTACGGACTAGCGGGGTACAATGAGCAGTTCTTC.

About this clone itself: The same CDR3 is also encoded by other DNA sequences in this sample. The chain carries TRBV5-1 and TRBJ2-3; no clear D gene. Trimming pared 4 bases from V and 7 bases from J, leaving 7 bases between. This CDR3 spans 11 amino acids. Germline V gives CDR1 SGHRS, CDR2 YFSETQ. CDR3 coding DNA: TGCGCCAGCAGCGACACGAATACGCAGTATTTT. This gives the protein CASSDTNTQYF.

The gene calls are TRBV29-1 and TRBJ2-5; 7 bases map to TRBD1. The CDR3 totals 14 residues. Germline CDR1 and CDR2: SQVTM and ANQGSEA. The ends lost 3 bases at V and 3 bases at J; junction bases unmatched: 7. Written as DNA, the CDR3 is TGCAGCGTTGATCCCGGGACAGAAGAAGAGACCCAGTACTTC. It is translated as CSVDPGTEEETQYF. The complete variable domain, with remaining parts taken from reference TRBV29-1 and TRBJ2-5, reads SAVISQKPSRDICQRGTSLTIQCQVDSQVTMMFWYRQQPGQSLTLIATANQGSEATYESGFVIDKFPISRPNLTFSTLTVSNMSPEDSSIYLCSVDPGTEEETQYFGPGTRLLVL.

The CDR3 DNA follows: TGCGCCAGCAGTCTCGATTACACAATAACCCGCGAAGCTTTCTTT. Protein sequence: CASSLDYTITREAFF. The rearrangement uses TRBV10-2 and TRBJ1-1, with D uncertain. The CDR3 spans 15 residues. The V and J ends lost 5 bases and 8 bases respectively, with 21 bases between them. Germline lookup yields CDR1 WSHSY and CDR2 SAAADI.

With respect to this clone: Other nucleotide sequences in the sample specify the same CDR3. The CDR3 loop is CASSLVGTGANTEAFF. DNA for the CDR3: TGTGCCAGCAGCTTAGTGGGTACAGGGGCCAACACTGAAGCTTTCTTT. The chain has TRBV7-2 and TRBJ1-1; 7 bases map to TRBD1. The trim removed 1 base at V and 2 bases at J, leaving 7 bases unmatched. Germline V gene sequence: CDR1 SGHTA, CDR2 FQGNSA. This CDR3 contains 16 residues.

This chain uses TRBV6-6 with TRBJ2-7, with a tentative D call TRBD1 (5 bases). The V end lost 2 bases, the J end lost 2 bases, and 16 bases lay between the germline ends. Germline V CDR1 and CDR2: MNHNY, SVGAGI (reference sequence). The CDR3 covers 16 residues. CDR3 DNA sequence: TGTGCCAGCAGTTACAATTACCAGGGTTGGACCTACGAGCAGTACTTC. Protein: CASSYNYQGWTYEQYF.